This TCR beta chain was found in a study of siplizumab effects on memory and regulatory T cells. Whole-study findings and limits: Confirmation was lacking for the suppressive function of proliferating Tregs derived from siplizumab cultures. In siplizumab conditions, mappable alloreactive CD4+ clones averaged around 64% Treg-derived, against approximately 27% in controls. Roughly 75-97% of proliferating clones (CD4+ or CD8+) could not be assigned a naive or memory phenotype.

Note on this clone: Its antigen remains unknown.

Generated by immunoSEQ multiplex PCR, the TCRdb table keeps only in-frame clones and is missing some. Of fewer than 130,000 clones in the sample, 80% to 95% were seen once. This receptor was obtained from a human donor in good health. Sample: CD4+ T cells sorted from blood.

In DNA, the CDR3 is TGTGCCAGCAGCTTAGAGGTTCCAGCGGGAGAAAACAATGAGCAGTTCTTC. Protein: CASSLEVPAGENNEQFF. The rearrangement uses TRBV13 and TRBJ2-1; 8 positions match TRBD2. V shed 1 base, J shed 5 bases, and the junction held 10 bases outside the gene matches. CDR1 is PRHDT and CDR2 is FYEKMQ in the germline V gene (reference sequence). The CDR3 contains 17 residues. The variable domain in full, completed from reference TRBV13 and TRBJ2-1, reads AAGVIQSPRHLIKEKRETATLKCYPIPRHDTVYWYQQGPGQDPQFLISFYEKMQSDKGSIPDRFSAQQFSDYHSELNMSSLELGDSALYFCASSLEVPAGENNEQFFGPGTRLTVL.